The source of this T cell receptor (beta chain) is a study of cytomegalovirus exposure and HLA in healthy donors. Findings and caveats of the study: Cytomegalovirus association was assigned to approximately 160 TCR beta chains.

Notes on this clone: Its antigen is unidentified.

The PCR was carried out with 60 Vbeta primers and 13 Jbeta primers. Produced via immunoSEQ multiplex PCR; TCRdb's table is partial and in-frame only. The sample lists under 200,000 clones; roughly 80% were seen once. The CDR3 contains 13 residues. The V end lost 0 bases, the J end lost 5 bases, and 8 bases lay between the germline ends. Germline lookup yields CDR1 SGHRS and CDR2 YFSETQ. This clonotype was sampled from a male donor in good health and CMV-seropositive. The sequencing sample was made of PBMCs. The chain joins TRBV5-1 to TRBJ2-5; TRBD2 is a possible D gene (5 bases). The chain's CDR3 is CASSLGPGETQYF. The CDR3 DNA is TGCGCCAGCAGCTTGGGCCCGGGGGAGACCCAGTACTTC.